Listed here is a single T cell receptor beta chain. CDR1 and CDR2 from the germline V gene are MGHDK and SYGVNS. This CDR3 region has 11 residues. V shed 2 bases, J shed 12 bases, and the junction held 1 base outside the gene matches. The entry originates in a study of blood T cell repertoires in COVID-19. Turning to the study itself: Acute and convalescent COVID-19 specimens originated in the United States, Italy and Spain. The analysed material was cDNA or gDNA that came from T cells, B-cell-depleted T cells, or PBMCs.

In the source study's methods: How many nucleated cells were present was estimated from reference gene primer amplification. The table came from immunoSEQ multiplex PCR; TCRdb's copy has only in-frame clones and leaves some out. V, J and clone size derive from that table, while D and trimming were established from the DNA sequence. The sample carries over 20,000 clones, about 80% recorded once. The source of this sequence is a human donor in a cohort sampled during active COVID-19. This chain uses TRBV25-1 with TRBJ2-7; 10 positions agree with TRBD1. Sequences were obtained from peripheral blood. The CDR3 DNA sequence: TGTGCCAGCAGTGAAGGACAGGGGGTGTACTTC. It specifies CASSEGQGVYF.